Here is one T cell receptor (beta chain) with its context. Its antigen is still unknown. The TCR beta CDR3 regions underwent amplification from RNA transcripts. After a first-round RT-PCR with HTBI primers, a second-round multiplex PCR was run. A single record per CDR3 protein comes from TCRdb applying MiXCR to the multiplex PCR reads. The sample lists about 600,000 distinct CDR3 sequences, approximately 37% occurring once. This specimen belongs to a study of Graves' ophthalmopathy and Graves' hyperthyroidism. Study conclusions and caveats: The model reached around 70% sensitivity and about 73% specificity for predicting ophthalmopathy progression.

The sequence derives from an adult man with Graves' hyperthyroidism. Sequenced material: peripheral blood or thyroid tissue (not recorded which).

CDR3 DNA sequence: TGCAGCGTTGAGCCGGACCGGGACTATGGCTACACCTTC. Its translation: CSVEPDRDYGYTF. The V call is TRBV29-1, the J call TRBJ1-2; D is uncertain. The CDR3 loop spans 13 amino acids. V was pared by 3 bases and J by 3 bases, with 11 bases between. CDR1 is SQVTM and CDR2 is ANQGSEA in the germline V gene. The full variable domain, its missing parts supplied by reference TRBV29-1 and TRBJ1-2, is SAVISQKPSRDICQRGTSLTIQCQVDSQVTMMFWYRQQPGQSLTLIATANQGSEATYESGFVIDKFPISRPNLTFSTLTVSNMSPEDSSIYLCSVEPDRDYGYTFGSGTRLTVV.